What follows are 23 T cell receptor beta chains derived from one specimen sequenced in a study of PD-1 blockade in classical Hodgkin lymphoma. Each patient experienced a relapse that followed autologous stem cell transplantation, and brentuximab vedotin exposure varied. Isolation of CD8+ T cells from thawed PBMCs used magnetic negative selection. The repertoire was sequenced with immunoSEQ multiplex PCR; TCRdb's copy has only in-frame clones and lacks some. Among 1,600 or so clones, around 69% were seen once, and the ten largest hold about 35%. The material was CD8+ T cells from blood, obtained at baseline. These receptor sequences come from a human donor with classical Hodgkin lymphoma.

The genes are TRBV6-1 and TRBJ2-1; 7 bases are a match to TRBD1. The CDR3 has 15 amino acids. The V gene's germline CDR1 is MNHNS and CDR2 SASEGT. Trimming removed 2 bases from V and 14 bases from J; junction bases left unmatched: 15. The CDR3 sequence is CASSEWGLAGGEEFF. The CDR3 region has the DNA TGTGCCAGCAGTGAATGGGGGTTAGCAGGGGGAGAAGAGTTCTTC.

The J gene is TRBJ2-5, the V gene TRBV7-2; possible D gene TRBD1, 5 bases. This CDR3 spans 16 amino acids. V lost 2 bases, J lost 4 bases, and 17 bases lay in between. Germline V CDR1 and CDR2: SGHTA, FQGNSA. CDR3 sequence (DNA): TGTGCCAGCAGCTTACCAGGGATGGACCTTAGAGAGACCCAGTACTTC. Residues: CASSLPGMDLRETQYF.

The chain has TRBV6-5 and TRBJ2-7; TRBD1 aligns across 8 bases. Germline V CDR1 and CDR2: MNHEY, SVGAGI. This CDR3 has 13 amino acids. Trimming at V came to 8 bases and at J to 2 bases, leaving 5 bases not matched to a gene. Here the CDR3 reads CASFGTGTYEQYF. CDR3 nucleotides: TGTGCCAGCTTCGGGACAGGTACCTACGAGCAGTACTTC.

The gene calls are TRBV7-2 and TRBJ2-1; 8 positions agree with TRBD2. The trim removed 0 bases at V and 0 bases at J, leaving 10 bases unmatched. Germline assignment: CDR1 SGHTA and CDR2 FQGNSA. CDR3 length: 19 amino acids. In DNA form, the CDR3 reads TGTGCCAGCAGCTTAGCGGTTGGGCTAGCGGGCGTCTCCTACAATGAGCAGTTCTTC. This gives the protein CASSLAVGLAGVSYNEQFF.

V gene TRBV7-2 combines with J gene TRBJ2-5; 9 nucleotides match TRBD2. Germline CDR1 is SGHTA and CDR2 is FQGNSA. Trimming cost V 5 bases and J 5 bases; bases outside gene matches: 9. This CDR3 is 15 amino acids long. The DNA of the CDR3 is TGTGCCAGCAGCCTCATAGCGGGAGTACGGGAGACCCAGTACTTC. This gives the protein CASSLIAGVRETQYF.

This clone counts as large. The rearrangement uses TRBV5-1 and TRBJ1-5; D is possibly TRBD1 (6 bases). V dropped 3 bases and J dropped 5 bases, with 9 bases sitting between them. CDR3 length: 13 residues. Germline CDR1 is SGHRS and CDR2 is YFSETQ. For the CDR3, the DNA is TGCGCCAGCAGCTCGGAGGGGGATCAGCCCCAGCATTTT. Translation: CASSSEGDQPQHF. The entire variable domain, with the rest obtained from reference TRBV5-1 and TRBJ1-5, is as follows: KAGVTQTPRYLIKTRGQQVTLSCSPISGHRSVSWYQQTPGQGLQFLFEYFSETQRNKGNFPGRFSGRQFSNSRSEMNVSTLELGDSALYLCASSSEGDQPQHFGDGTRLSIL.

J is TRBJ2-1 and V is TRBV6-1, with D perhaps matching TRBD1 (5 bases). This CDR3 is built from 13 residues. Germline values: CDR1 MNHNS, CDR2 SASEGT. V lost 2 bases and J 6 bases, leaving 8 bases between the germline ends. The chain's CDR3 is CASSEPGFNEQFF. The CDR3 DNA sequence: TGTGCCAGCAGTGAACCAGGGTTCAATGAGCAGTTCTTC.

This chain connects TRBV6-6 to TRBJ2-3; D uncertain. This CDR3 contains 13 residues. The V end lost 6 bases, the J end lost 5 bases, and 12 bases lay between the germline ends. The V gene's germline CDR1 is MNHNY and CDR2 SVGAGI (reference sequence). The DNA for the CDR3 is TGTGCCAGCAGCCCGGATGTGGGAGATACGCAGTATTTT. As protein: CASSPDVGDTQYF.

This clone was detected a few times. The chain links TRBV29-1 to TRBJ2-7, with D perhaps matching TRBD1 or TRBD2 (5 bases each). This CDR3 has 13 amino acids. CDR1 SQVTM and CDR2 ANQGSEA come from the germline V gene. The V gene lost 8 bases and the J gene lost 3 bases, with 17 bases spanning the gap. Here the CDR3 reads CSTSGTTNYEQYF. CDR3 nucleotide sequence: TGCAGCACATCCGGGACCACCAACTACGAGCAGTACTTC.

The gene calls are TRBV10-3 and TRBJ2-5; a possible D gene is TRBD2 (7 bases). CDR1 and CDR2 (germline): ENHRY, SYGVKD. Trimming left V 10 bases short and J 3 bases short, with 15 bases between. CDR3 length: 13 residues. CDR3 DNA sequence: TGTGCCACCTGGGGGGGACAAGAAGAGACCCAGTACTTC. Encoded protein: CATWGGQEETQYF.

As concerns this clone: The germline gene is not matched at one end of the junction; a read error may be the cause. This chain links TRBV28 with TRBJ2-7; 9 nucleotides line up with TRBD2. Germline lookup yields CDR1 MDHEN and CDR2 SYDVKM. This CDR3 region has 15 residues. The CDR3 loop is CASSPQLAGVAVADF. The DNA for the CDR3 is TGTGCCAGCAGTCCCCAATTAGCGGGAGTTGCGGTCGCGGACTTC. Supplemented by reference TRBV28 and TRBJ2-7, the full variable domain reads DVKVTQSSRYLVKRTGEKVFLECVQDMDHENMFWYRQDPGLGLRLIYFSYDVKMKEKGDIPEGYSVSREKKERFSLILESASTNQTSMYLCASSPQLAGVAVADFGPGTRLTVT.

The rearrangement joins TRBV14 to TRBJ2-2, with D perhaps TRBD2 (6 bases). Germline V gene data show CDR1 as SGHDN and CDR2 as FVKESK. The CDR3 contains 15 residues. Trimming shortened V by 5 bases and J by 3 bases, and 13 bases separated the two germline ends. In nucleotides, the CDR3 is TGTGCCAGCAGCAACTTGGGAGGCGACACCGGGGAGCTGTTTTTT. It encodes CASSNLGGDTGELFF.

V is TRBV19 and J is TRBJ2-1, with TRBD2 matching over 9 bases. Trimming removed 6 bases from V and 7 bases from J; junction bases left unmatched: 7. CDR3 length: 14 amino acids. Germline CDR1 reads LNHDA; CDR2 reads SQIVND (reference sequence). For the CDR3, the DNA is TGTGCCAGTAGCCTTGTGACTAGCGGTAATGAGCAGTTCTTC. Protein product: CASSLVTSGNEQFF.

The chain uses TRBV28 and TRBJ1-4; no definite D call. Trimming left V 6 bases short and J 8 bases short, with 13 bases between. Germline V lookup: CDR1 MDHEN, CDR2 SYDVKM. The CDR3 loop spans 13 amino acids. In nucleotides, the CDR3 is TGTGCCAGCAGGGTGAAGGGAACGGAAAAACTGTTTTTT. Translation gives CASRVKGTEKLFF.

The chain employs TRBV6-4 and TRBJ2-1; 10 bases map to TRBD2. CDR1 and CDR2 from the germline V gene are MRHNA and SNTAGT. The CDR3 extends over 15 amino acids. Trimming removed 6 bases from V and 7 bases from J; junction bases left unmatched: 9. The CDR3 DNA follows: TGTGCCAGCAGCCACCTAGCGGGAGAGGGGAATGAGCAGTTCTTC. The encoded protein is CASSHLAGEGNEQFF.

This chain connects TRBV7-9 to TRBJ2-5; 9 bases match TRBD2. The V gene's germline CDR1 is SEHNR and CDR2 FQNEAQ (reference sequence). Trimming cost V 1 base and J 0 bases; bases outside gene matches: 6. The CDR3 extends over 17 amino acids. CDR3 amino acids: CASSLGGLAQYQETQYF. The CDR3, as DNA: TGTGCCAGCAGCTTAGGGGGACTAGCTCAGTACCAAGAGACCCAGTACTTC.

The CDR3 here is CASSPQGDYGYTF. CDR3 sequence (DNA): TGTGCCAGCAGCCCACAGGGAGACTATGGCTACACCTTC. The chain links TRBV5-6 to TRBJ1-2; D may be TRBD1 (6 bases). V was cut by 4 bases and J by 3 bases, with 10 bases left in between. The CDR3 totals 13 residues. From germline, CDR1 is SGHDT and CDR2 YYEEEE.

The chain couples TRBV30 to TRBJ1-5; TRBD1 matches at 8 bases. After removal of 3 bases from V and 0 bases from J, the junction contained 13 bases not matched to a gene. The CDR3 covers 18 residues. From germline, CDR1 is GTSNPN and CDR2 SVGIG (reference sequence). CDR3 region: CAWSPGTGLIRSNQPQHF. CDR3 bases: TGTGCCTGGAGCCCCGGGACAGGACTAATCCGTAGCAATCAGCCCCAGCATTTT.

The chain uses TRBV30 and TRBJ1-5; D gene unclear. Deletions cut 1 base from V and 5 bases from J, with 12 bases between. CDR1 is GTSNPN, CDR2 SVGIG, per germline (reference sequence). The CDR3 loop spans 14 amino acids. CDR3 DNA sequence: TGTGCCTGGAGTGGGGATTCGGGTGATCAGCCCCAGCATTTT. Translation: CAWSGDSGDQPQHF.

V gene TRBV18 combines with J gene TRBJ2-4, with no clear D. The V and J ends lost 2 bases and 1 base respectively, with 6 bases between them. Germline V gives CDR1 KGHSH, CDR2 LQKENI. The CDR3 totals 14 residues. In DNA, the CDR3 is TGTGCCAGCTCACCAAGTCGCGCCAAAAACATTCAGTACTTC. Translated: CASSPSRAKNIQYF.

The chain uses TRBV6-1 and TRBJ2-7; weak D call: TRBD2 (6 bases). Germline assignment: CDR1 MNHNS and CDR2 SASEGT. CDR3 length: 13 residues. V lost 8 bases and J lost 6, with 17 bases in between. In DNA, the CDR3 is TGTGCCAGCCGACCCGGGGGAGGCCTCGAGCAGTACTTC. This translates into CASRPGGGLEQYF.

This clone has a handful of counts. The chain has TRBV30 and TRBJ2-7, with TRBD1 as a possible D gene (5 bases). V lost 5 bases and J lost 4, with 9 bases in between. Germline values: CDR1 GTSNPN, CDR2 SVGIG (reference sequence). The CDR3 runs to 11 residues. CDR3 DNA: TGTGCCTGGGGACATAATTACGAGCAGTACTTC. Protein product: CAWGHNYEQYF. Full variable domain (rest looked up from reference TRBV30 and TRBJ2-7): SQTIHQWPATLVQPVGSPLSLECTVEGTSNPNLYWYRQAAGRGLQLLFYSVGIGQISSEVPQNLSASRPQDRQFILSSKKLLLSDSGFYLCAWGHNYEQYFGPGTRLTVT.

This clone turned up a few times. The V and J genes are TRBV27 and TRBJ2-1; 10 nucleotides match TRBD2. V trimming: 2 bases; J trimming: 8 bases; junction bases outside the gene matches: 3. This CDR3 has 14 residues. Germline CDR1 reads MNHEY; CDR2 reads SMNVEV (reference sequence). Written as DNA, the CDR3 is TGTGCCAGCAGTTTAGCTAGCGGGAGTGATGAGCAGTTCTTC. It encodes CASSLASGSDEQFF.